The 26 T cell receptor beta chains given below trace back to one sample, sequenced in a study of blood T cells in healthy people across ages. Next came a second PCR, run for roughly 6 to 11 cycles, which used a sample-barcoded 5' primer along with a J-beta primer mix. TCRdb analysed the 5' RACE reads with MiXCR anew, one entry per CDR3 protein. The sample carries about 930,000 distinct CDR3 sequences, 25% to 30% recorded once. These same records also appear under a second study, on T cells of mothers and their children.

Sample: blood. Receptors originate from a woman aged 40 to 50 in good health.

The V call is TRBV2, the J call TRBJ2-2; no clear D gene. Germline CDR1 is SNHLY and CDR2 is FYNNEI. The CDR3 contains 15 residues. V was cut by 4 bases and J by 0 bases, with 9 bases left in between. This CDR3 reads CASSAGRPNTGELFF. The CDR3 nucleotides read TGTGCCAGCAGTGCGGGCAGGCCGAACACCGGGGAGCTGTTTTTT.

This rearrangement joins TRBV7-2 to TRBJ2-3; 8 bases are shared with TRBD2. CDR1 is SGHTA, CDR2 FQGNSA, per germline. Trimming cost V 3 bases and J 6 bases; bases outside gene matches: 8. This CDR3 region has 15 residues. The CDR3 loop reads CASSFAGGSMDTQYF. CDR3 in DNA: TGTGCCAGCAGCTTTGCGGGAGGCAGTATGGATACGCAGTATTTT.

This clonotype was counted a few times. The chain couples TRBV5-1 to TRBJ2-3; D call uncertain. V lost 4 bases and J lost 4, with 13 bases in between. CDR3 length equals 14 residues. CDR1 is SGHRS and CDR2 is YFSETQ in the germline V gene. The CDR3 sequence is CASSLNSPPDTQYF. As DNA, the CDR3 is TGCGCCAGCAGCCTTAACTCACCCCCAGATACGCAGTATTTT.

The chain employs TRBV7-2 and TRBJ1-1; 7 nucleotides match TRBD1. CDR1 is SGHTA, CDR2 FQGNSA, per germline. The CDR3 consists of 15 residues. V shed 5 bases, J shed 3 bases, and the junction held 9 bases outside the gene matches. The CDR3 coding sequence is TGTGCCAGCAGCATAAACAGGGGAGGGGACACTGAAGCTTTCTTT. Amino acid sequence: CASSINRGGDTEAFF.

The J gene is TRBJ1-2, the V gene TRBV27, with 7 bases matching TRBD1. Unmatched junction bases numbered 20, after V lost 5 bases and J lost 5 bases. The CDR3 length is 18 residues. Germline CDR1 MNHEY, CDR2 SMNVEV (reference sequence). The CDR3 loop reads CASSHTLALDRDPYGYTF. The DNA of the CDR3 is TGTGCCAGCAGTCATACGTTAGCCTTAGACAGGGACCCGTATGGCTACACCTTC.

The rearrangement links TRBV21-1 to TRBJ2-1; the table gives TRBD2 as D, unverified against the DNA. TRBV21-1 is an annotated pseudogene. CDR3 size: 13 residues. This CDR3 reads CASSTGHRGEQFF. The CDR3 coding sequence is TGTGCCAGCAGCACGGGACATAGGGGTGAGCAGTTCTTC.

On this clonotype itself: A read error may produce the germline difference seen at one junction end. The chain employs TRBV7-9 and TRBJ1-4; D is unclear. This CDR3 is built from 16 residues. Germline lookup yields CDR1 SEHNR and CDR2 FQNEAQ (reference sequence). The CDR3 DNA follows: TGTTCCAGCAGCTCAGACCCTCTGGCCACTAATGAAAAACTGTTTTTT. Protein product: CSSSSDPLATNEKLFF.

This rearrangement joins TRBV2 to TRBJ2-5; D is perhaps TRBD1 or TRBD2 (5 bases each). The CDR3 loop spans 12 amino acids. Trimming pared 6 bases from V and 7 bases from J, leaving 12 bases between. CDR1 SNHLY and CDR2 FYNNEI come from the germline V gene. The CDR3 loop reads CASRRDPGTQYF. The CDR3 nucleotides read TGTGCCAGCAGGAGGGACCCGGGGACCCAGTACTTC.

This clonotype was recorded at least ten times. The chain has TRBV7-9 and TRBJ2-5, with D possibly TRBD1 on 5 matching bases. The germline V and J ends were trimmed by 5 bases and 5 bases, with 21 bases remaining between them. The CDR3 spans 16 residues. CDR1 is SEHNR, CDR2 FQNEAQ, per germline (reference sequence). The CDR3, as DNA: TGTGCCAGCAGCGACCAGAGTTCAAGGGGAAAGGAGACCCAGTACTTC. The encoded protein is CASSDQSSRGKETQYF.

The CDR3 nucleotides read TGCGCCAGCGCCTATGCGGGGGACTACGAGCAGTACTTC. This gives the protein CASAYAGDYEQYF. The chain has TRBV5-1 and TRBJ2-7, with 7 nucleotides matching TRBD2. V gave up 7 bases and J gave up 3 bases; unmatched junction bases: 7. This CDR3 region has 13 residues. Germline values: CDR1 SGHRS, CDR2 YFSETQ.

The table lists this clonotype with many counts. This chain connects TRBV3-1 to TRBJ2-1; 10 bases fit TRBD1. The germline CDR1 and CDR2 sequences are LGHDT and YNNKEL (reference sequence). The CDR3 totals 20 residues. The V gene end was trimmed by 4 bases and the J gene end by 6 bases; junction bases not matched to a gene: 21. CDR3 DNA: TGTGCCAGCAGCCCAGGTATCCTTCGGTATCCGGGACAGGGGTTCAATGAGCAGTTCTTC. Translated, it gives CASSPGILRYPGQGFNEQFF.

This clonotype has at least ten counts. The chain recombines TRBV5-1 with TRBJ2-7; 10 bases align to TRBD1. V gave up 4 bases and J gave up 6 bases; unmatched junction bases: 10. The CDR3 loop spans 15 amino acids. CDR1 and CDR2 from the germline V gene are SGHRS and YFSETQ. CDR3 nucleotide sequence: TGCGCCAGCAGCCTATACCCCGGGACAGGGGTCGAGCAGTACTTC. It codes for CASSLYPGTGVEQYF. The variable domain in full, with the rest retrieved from reference TRBV5-1 and TRBJ2-7, is KAGVTQTPRYLIKTRGQQVTLSCSPISGHRSVSWYQQTPGQGLQFLFEYFSETQRNKGNFPGRFSGRQFSNSRSEMNVSTLELGDSALYLCASSLYPGTGVEQYFGPGTRLTVT.

Worth noting for this clonotype: A much larger clonotype is one base distant, so this may be a read error. This chain connects TRBV30 to TRBJ2-7; D gene uncertain. This CDR3 region has 11 residues. CDR1 and CDR2 from the germline V gene are GTSNPN and SVGIG (reference sequence). In DNA form, the CDR3 reads TGTGCCTGGAGTCGGAATTACGACCAGTACTTC. Translating gives CAWSRNYDQYF.

This clonotype showed up just a few times. The V gene is TRBV24-1, the J gene TRBJ2-3, with D hard to call. CDR3 length equals 15 residues. V was pared by 4 bases and J by 2 bases, with 12 bases between. Germline CDR1 is KGHDR and CDR2 is SFDVKD. The CDR3 sequence: CATSEATAYTDTQYF. CDR3 DNA: TGTGCCACCAGTGAGGCGACGGCCTACACAGATACGCAGTATTTT.

This clonotype was seen at least ten times. This chain connects TRBV20-1 to TRBJ2-6; 7 bases are shared with TRBD2. Looked up from germline, CDR1 is DFQATT and CDR2 is SNEGSKA (reference sequence). The V segment lost 8 bases and the J segment 3 bases; nucleotides outside the gene matches: 7. The CDR3 has 14 amino acids. The CDR3 DNA follows: TGCAGTACGGCGGGGGATGGTGGGGCCAACGTCCTGACTTTC. Residues: CSTAGDGGANVLTF.

This clonotype appeared a few times. CDR3 coding DNA: TGTGCCAGCAGCTTCTTTGGGGGGAAGGAGACCCAGTACTTC. This gives the protein CASSFFGGKETQYF. The V call is TRBV7-2, the J call TRBJ2-7, with TRBD2 as a possible D gene (6 bases). The end of the DNA fits TRBJ2-5 better, so the J call may be wrong. This CDR3 is built from 14 residues. Germline V lookup: CDR1 SGHTA, CDR2 FQGNSA.

This clonotype was found a few times. This sequence joins TRBV7-8 and TRBJ1-2, with D possibly being TRBD1 (5 bases). The V end lost 0 bases, the J end lost 8 bases, and 16 bases lay between the germline ends. CDR1 is SGHVS, CDR2 FQNEAQ, per germline. The CDR3 is made up of 15 amino acids. The CDR3 loop is CASSLARFLPGGYTF. CDR3 in DNA: TGTGCCAGCAGCTTAGCGAGATTTTTACCAGGGGGCTACACCTTC.

To note about this clonotype: The junction shows a germline mismatch at one end, possibly a read error. CDR3 residues: CASSLVGGFTDTRYF. CDR3 DNA: TGTGCCAGCAGCTTAGTTGGGGGTTTCACAGATACGCGGTATTTT. V usage is TRBV7-2 and J usage is TRBJ2-3; D is tentatively TRBD1 or TRBD2 (5 bases each). Germline-derived CDR1 and CDR2 are SGHTA and FQGNSA. This CDR3 has 15 amino acids.

This clonotype has at least ten counts. V and J are TRBV20-1 and TRBJ1-2; D possibly corresponds to TRBD1 (6 bases). This CDR3 has 12 amino acids. The germline V gene encodes CDR1 DFQATT and CDR2 SNEGSKA (reference sequence). The V end was cut by 6 bases, the J end by 3 bases, with 11 bases between. CDR3 sequence: CSAEQGYYGYTF. The CDR3 nucleotides read TGCAGTGCGGAACAGGGCTACTATGGCTACACCTTC.

This clonotype has ten or more counts. The chain links TRBV9 to TRBJ2-7; 9 nucleotides line up with TRBD2. The J segment lost 6 bases and the V segment lost 3 bases, leaving 10 bases of the junction unmatched. Per germline, CDR1 SGDLS and CDR2 YYNGEE. The CDR3 sequence is 15 residues long. In nucleotides, the CDR3 is TGTGCCAGCAGCGGGGACCCGGGACTAGCCCTCGAGCAGTACTTC. This codes for CASSGDPGLALEQYF.

In its sample, this clonotype was seen a few times. The CDR3 DNA sequence: TGTGCCAGCAGGTCCACAGGGGAACAGCCCCAGCATTTT. Encoded protein: CASRSTGEQPQHF. V gene TRBV28 combines with J gene TRBJ1-5, with 7 bases that match TRBD1. Germline V gives CDR1 MDHEN, CDR2 SYDVKM. V lost 6 bases, J lost 7 bases, and 6 bases stayed unmatched. This CDR3 spans 13 amino acids.

V usage is TRBV7-8 and J usage is TRBJ1-1; D remains unclear. Germline assignment: CDR1 SGHVS and CDR2 FQNEAQ. Trimming removed 1 base from V and 4 bases from J, with 10 bases in between. The CDR3 contains 14 residues. The CDR3 sequence is CASSLEPDGTEAFF. CDR3 bases: TGTGCCAGCAGCTTAGAGCCGGACGGCACTGAAGCTTTCTTT. Complete variable domain (other parts from reference TRBV7-8 and TRBJ1-1): GAGVSQSPRYKVAKRGQDVALRCDPISGHVSLFWYQQALGQGPEFLTYFQNEAQLDKSGLPSDRFFAERPEGSVSTLKIQRTQQEDSAVYLCASSLEPDGTEAFFGQGTRLTVV.

At least ten counts were recorded for this clonotype. The J gene is TRBJ2-7, the V gene TRBV3-1; D remains ambiguous. Germline loops: CDR1 LGHDT, CDR2 YNNKEL (reference sequence). With 0 bases removed from V and 0 bases from J, the gap between germline ends came to 6 bases. This CDR3 spans 14 amino acids. CDR3: CASSQDLSSYEQYF. In nucleotides, the CDR3 is TGTGCCAGCAGCCAAGATCTGAGCTCCTACGAGCAGTACTTC.

This clonotype was recorded a few times. In nucleotides, the CDR3 is TGTGCCAGCAGTGTCAGAGGGGCCTCCGGGGCTTTCTTT. It specifies CASSVRGASGAFF. This rearrangement joins TRBV12-3 or TRBV12-4 to TRBJ1-1; TRBD1 might be the D (5 bases). The CDR3 contains 13 residues. V lost 5 bases to trimming and J lost 11 bases, with 18 bases between them.

A note on this clonotype: A read error may account for a junction end that differs from germline. J is TRBJ2-1 and V is TRBV12-3 or TRBV12-4; the match to TRBD1 covers 8 bases. The CDR3 spans 14 residues. CDR3 in DNA: TGTGCCGGCAGTTTGGGGCAGGGGGCCTATGAGCAGTTCTTC. Residues: CAGSLGQGAYEQFF.

About this clonotype: This may stem from a read error, because a much larger clone lies one nucleotide away. The V gene is TRBV12-3 or TRBV12-4, the J gene TRBJ1-2; the D gene is possibly TRBD1 (6 bases). There are 12 residues in the CDR3. The DNA of the CDR3 is TGTGCCAACCGAGACAGGACCTATGGCCACACCTTC. Amino acids: CANRDRTYGHTF.